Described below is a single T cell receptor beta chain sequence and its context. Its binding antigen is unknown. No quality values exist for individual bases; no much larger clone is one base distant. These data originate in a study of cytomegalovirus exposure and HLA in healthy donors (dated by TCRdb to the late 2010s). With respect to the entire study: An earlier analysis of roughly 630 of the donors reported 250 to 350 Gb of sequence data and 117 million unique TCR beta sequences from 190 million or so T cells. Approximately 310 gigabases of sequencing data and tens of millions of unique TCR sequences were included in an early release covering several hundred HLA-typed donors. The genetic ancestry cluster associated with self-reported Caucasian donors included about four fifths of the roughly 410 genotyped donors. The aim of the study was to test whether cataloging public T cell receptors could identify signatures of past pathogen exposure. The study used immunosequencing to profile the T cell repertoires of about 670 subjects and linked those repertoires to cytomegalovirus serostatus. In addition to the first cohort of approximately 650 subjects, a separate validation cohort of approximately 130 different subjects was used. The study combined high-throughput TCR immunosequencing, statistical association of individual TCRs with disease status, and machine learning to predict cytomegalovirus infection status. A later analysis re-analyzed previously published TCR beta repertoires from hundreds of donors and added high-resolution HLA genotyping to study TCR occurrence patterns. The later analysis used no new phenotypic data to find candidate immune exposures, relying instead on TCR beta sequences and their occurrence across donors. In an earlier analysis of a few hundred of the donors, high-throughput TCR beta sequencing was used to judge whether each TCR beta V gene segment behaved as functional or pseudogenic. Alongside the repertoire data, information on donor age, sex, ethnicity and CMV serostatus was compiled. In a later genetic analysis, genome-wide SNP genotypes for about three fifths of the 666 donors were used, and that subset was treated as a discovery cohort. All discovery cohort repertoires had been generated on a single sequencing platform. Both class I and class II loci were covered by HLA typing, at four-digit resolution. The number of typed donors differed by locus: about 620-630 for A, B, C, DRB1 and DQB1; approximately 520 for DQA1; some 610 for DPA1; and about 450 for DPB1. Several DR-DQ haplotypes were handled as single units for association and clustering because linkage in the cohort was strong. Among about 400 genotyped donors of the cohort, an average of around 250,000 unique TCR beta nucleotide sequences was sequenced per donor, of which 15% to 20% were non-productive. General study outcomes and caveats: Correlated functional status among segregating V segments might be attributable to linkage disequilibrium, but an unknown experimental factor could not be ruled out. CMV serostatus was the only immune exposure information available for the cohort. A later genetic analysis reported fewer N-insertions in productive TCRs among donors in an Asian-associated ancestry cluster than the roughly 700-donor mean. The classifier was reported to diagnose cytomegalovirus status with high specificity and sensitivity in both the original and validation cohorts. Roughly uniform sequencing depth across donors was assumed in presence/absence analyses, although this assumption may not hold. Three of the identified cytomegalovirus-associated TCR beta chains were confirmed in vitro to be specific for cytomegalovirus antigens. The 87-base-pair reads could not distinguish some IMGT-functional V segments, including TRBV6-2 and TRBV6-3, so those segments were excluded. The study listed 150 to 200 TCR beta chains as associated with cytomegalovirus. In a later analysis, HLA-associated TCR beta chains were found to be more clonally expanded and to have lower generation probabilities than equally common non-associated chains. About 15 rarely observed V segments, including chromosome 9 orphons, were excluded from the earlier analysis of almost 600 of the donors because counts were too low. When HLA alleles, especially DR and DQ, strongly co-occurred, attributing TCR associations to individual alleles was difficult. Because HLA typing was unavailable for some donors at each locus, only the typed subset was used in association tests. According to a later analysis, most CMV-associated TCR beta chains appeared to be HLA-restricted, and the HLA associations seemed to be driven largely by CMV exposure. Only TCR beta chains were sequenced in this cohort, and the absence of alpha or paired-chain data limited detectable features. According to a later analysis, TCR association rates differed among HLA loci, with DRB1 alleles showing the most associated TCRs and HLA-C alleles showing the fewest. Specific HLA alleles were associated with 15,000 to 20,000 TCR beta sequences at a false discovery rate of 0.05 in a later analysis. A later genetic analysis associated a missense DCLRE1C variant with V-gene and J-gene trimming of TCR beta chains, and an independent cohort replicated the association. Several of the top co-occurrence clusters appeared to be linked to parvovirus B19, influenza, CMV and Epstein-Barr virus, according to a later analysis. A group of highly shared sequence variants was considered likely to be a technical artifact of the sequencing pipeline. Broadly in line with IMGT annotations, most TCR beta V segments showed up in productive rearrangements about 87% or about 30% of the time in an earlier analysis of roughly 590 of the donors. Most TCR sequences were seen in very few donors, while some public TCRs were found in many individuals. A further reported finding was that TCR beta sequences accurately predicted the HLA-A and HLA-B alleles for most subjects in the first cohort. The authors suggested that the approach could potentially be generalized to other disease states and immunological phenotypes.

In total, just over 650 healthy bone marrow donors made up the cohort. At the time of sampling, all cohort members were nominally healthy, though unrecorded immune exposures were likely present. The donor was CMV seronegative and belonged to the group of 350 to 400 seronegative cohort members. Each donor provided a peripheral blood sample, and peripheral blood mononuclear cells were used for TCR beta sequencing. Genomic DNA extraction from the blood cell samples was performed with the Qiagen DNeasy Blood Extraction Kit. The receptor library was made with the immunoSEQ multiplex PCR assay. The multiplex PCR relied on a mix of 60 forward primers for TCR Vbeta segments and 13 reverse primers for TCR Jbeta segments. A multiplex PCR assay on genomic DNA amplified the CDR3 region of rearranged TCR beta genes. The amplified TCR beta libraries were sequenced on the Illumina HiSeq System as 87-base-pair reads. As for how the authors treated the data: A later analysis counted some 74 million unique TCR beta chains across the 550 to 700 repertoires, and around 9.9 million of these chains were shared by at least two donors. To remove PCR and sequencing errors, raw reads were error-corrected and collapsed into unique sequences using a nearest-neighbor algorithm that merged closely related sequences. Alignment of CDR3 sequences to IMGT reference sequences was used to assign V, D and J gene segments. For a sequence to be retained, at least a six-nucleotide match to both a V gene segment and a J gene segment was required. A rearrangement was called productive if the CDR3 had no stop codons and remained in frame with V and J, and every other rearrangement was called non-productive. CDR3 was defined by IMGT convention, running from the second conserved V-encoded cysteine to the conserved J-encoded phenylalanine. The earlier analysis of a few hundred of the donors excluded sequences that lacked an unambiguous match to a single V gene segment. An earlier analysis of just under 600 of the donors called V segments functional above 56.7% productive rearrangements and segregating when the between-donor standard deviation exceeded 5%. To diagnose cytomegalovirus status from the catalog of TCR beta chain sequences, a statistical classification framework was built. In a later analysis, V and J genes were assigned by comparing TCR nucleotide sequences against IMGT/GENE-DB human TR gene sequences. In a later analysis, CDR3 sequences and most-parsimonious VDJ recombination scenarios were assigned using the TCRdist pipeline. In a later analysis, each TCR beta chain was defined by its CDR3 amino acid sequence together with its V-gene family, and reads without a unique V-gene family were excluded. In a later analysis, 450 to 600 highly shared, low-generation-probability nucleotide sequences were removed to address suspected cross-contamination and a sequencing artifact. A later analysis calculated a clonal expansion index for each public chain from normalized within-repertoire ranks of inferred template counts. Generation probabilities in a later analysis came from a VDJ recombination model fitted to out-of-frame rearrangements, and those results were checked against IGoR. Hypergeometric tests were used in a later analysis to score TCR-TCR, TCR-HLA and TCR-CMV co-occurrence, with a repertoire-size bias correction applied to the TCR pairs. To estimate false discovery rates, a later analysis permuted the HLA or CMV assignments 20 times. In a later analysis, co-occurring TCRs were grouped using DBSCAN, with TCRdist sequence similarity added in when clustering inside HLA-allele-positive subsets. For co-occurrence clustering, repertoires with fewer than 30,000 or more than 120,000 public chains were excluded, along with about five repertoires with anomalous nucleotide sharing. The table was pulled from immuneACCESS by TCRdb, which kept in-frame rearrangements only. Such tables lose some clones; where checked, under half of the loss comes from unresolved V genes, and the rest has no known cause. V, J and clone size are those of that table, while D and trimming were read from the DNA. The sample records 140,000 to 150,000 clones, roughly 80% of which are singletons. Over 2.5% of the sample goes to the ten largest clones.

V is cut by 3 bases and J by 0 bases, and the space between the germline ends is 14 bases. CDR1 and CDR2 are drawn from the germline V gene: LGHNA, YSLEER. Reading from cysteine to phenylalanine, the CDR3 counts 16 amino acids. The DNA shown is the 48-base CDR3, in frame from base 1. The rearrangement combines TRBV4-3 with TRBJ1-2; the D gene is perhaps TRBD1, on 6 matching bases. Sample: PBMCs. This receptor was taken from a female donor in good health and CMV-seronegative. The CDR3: CASSQLGGSANYGYTF. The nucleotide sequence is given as TGCGCCAGCAGCCAGCTAGGGGGTTCCGCTAACTATGGCTACACCTTC.